These T cell receptor beta chains were read from a single sample in a study of blood T cell repertoires in COVID-19. Repertoires were generated with immunoSEQ multiplex PCR, while TCRdb's copy carries only in-frame clones and drops some. Counted here are about 83,000 clones, around nine tenths occurring once; the ten biggest clones make up around a sixth. Sequenced input: peripheral blood. The source of these receptors is a woman aged 80 or over with active or convalescent COVID-19. Both conserved end residues are part of each CDR3. A D gene is named only where the DNA matches it firmly. Expanded clones get a size class; other rows say once, few or many, or leave the size out.

once TRBJ1-5 TRBV10-1 . CASSAPGLLRNQPQHF TGCGCCAGCAGTGCACCGGGACTCCTAAGAAATCAGCCCCAGCATTTT
. TRBJ1-4 TRBV27 . CASSFGGLNEKLFF TGTGCCAGCAGTTTCGGGGGTCTTAATGAAAAACTGTTTTTT
. TRBJ2-7 TRBV7-9 TRBD1 CASSLGTGVYEQYF TGTGCCAGCAGCTTAGGGACAGGGGTCTACGAGCAGTACTTC
. TRBJ1-2 TRBV28 . CASLSGYGYTF TGTGCCAGCCTTAGCGGCTATGGCTACACCTTC
. TRBJ2-7 TRBV11-2 TRBD2 CASSTRLAGKYEQYF TGTGCCAGCAGCACGCGACTAGCGGGGAAGTACGAGCAGTACTTC
. TRBJ2-3 TRBV7-2 . CASSLARGVSTDTQYF TGTGCCAGCAGCTTAGCGCGAGGAGTCTCCACAGATACGCAGTATTTT
once TRBJ1-5 TRBV15 TRBD1 CATSRDLAGGGNQPQHF TGTGCCACCAGCAGAGATTTGGCAGGGGGTGGGAATCAGCCCCAGCATTTT
. TRBJ2-5 TRBV9 TRBD1 CASSVGQGRETQYF TGTGCCAGCAGCGTGGGACAGGGGCGGGAGACCCAGTACTTC
once TRBJ1-2 TRBV12-3/TRBV12-4 TRBD1 CASSRTGFYGYTF TGTGCCAGCAGCCGGACAGGGTTCTATGGCTACACCTTC
. TRBJ1-5 TRBV27 . CASSLVNTGPQHF TGTGCCAGCAGTTTGGTTAATACGGGGCCCCAGCATTTT
. TRBJ2-3 TRBV4-1 TRBD2 CASSQEKGLVQDTQYF TGCGCCAGCAGCCAAGAGAAGGGACTAGTACAAGATACGCAGTATTTT
. TRBJ1-2 TRBV30 TRBD1 CAWSVRALTGNYGYTF TGTGCCTGGAGTGTAAGGGCCCTGACAGGGAACTATGGCTACACCTTC
. TRBJ2-5 TRBV10-3 . CATRGGGPYQETQYF TGTGCCACCAGAGGGGGGGGTCCGTACCAAGAGACCCAGTACTTC
. TRBJ1-6 TRBV6-5 . CASSPGVNNSPLHF TGTGCCAGCAGTCCGGGGGTGAATAATTCACCCCTCCACTTT
. TRBJ2-7 TRBV27 TRBD1 CASSSPGQPYEQYF TGTGCCAGCAGTTCACCGGGACAGCCCTACGAGCAGTACTTC
. TRBJ2-1 TRBV28 TRBD1 CASSLGQGAGGEQFF TGTGCCAGCAGTTTAGGGCAGGGGGCAGGTGGTGAGCAGTTCTTC
once TRBJ2-5 TRBV7-6 TRBD2 CASSPRGLAGSTRETQYF TGTGCCAGCAGCCCACGCGGCCTAGCGGGGTCCACCCGGGAGACCCAGTACTTC
. TRBJ2-5 TRBV9 . CASSVDPGRSGETQYF TGTGCCAGCAGCGTAGATCCAGGTCGGTCAGGGGAGACCCAGTACTTC
. TRBJ1-5 TRBV6-5 . CASSRTRTGNQPQHF TGTGCCAGCAGTCGAACCCGGACGGGAAATCAGCCCCAGCATTTT